The 3 T cell receptor beta chains listed next were all sequenced from one sample in a study of T cell responses to AZD1222 COVID-19 vaccine. The data were produced by immunoSEQ multiplex PCR, yet TCRdb's version contains in-frame clones alone and is incomplete. The data hold 95,000 to 150,000 clones, with around 92% observed a single time. The source material was peripheral blood, sampled 28 days after the second AZD1222 dose. Every receptor here comes from an adult who received the AZD1222 COVID-19 vaccine.

V gene TRBV12-3 or TRBV12-4 combines with J gene TRBJ1-1; no definite D call. The V gene lost 5 bases and the J gene lost 1 base, with 8 bases spanning the gap. The CDR3 has 13 amino acids. CDR3 DNA: TGTGCCAGCAGTCGCCTCCGGAACACTGAAGCTTTCTTT. It is translated as CASSRLRNTEAFF.

This clone turned up a few times. The chain carries TRBV4-1 and TRBJ2-7; 8 bases map to TRBD1. Germline V gene sequence: CDR1 MGHRA, CDR2 YSYEKL. Losses at the gene ends were 3 bases for V and 4 bases for J; bases not matched to a gene: 8. The CDR3 has 15 residues. The chain's CDR3 is CASSHVTGARYEQYF. The CDR3 DNA follows: TGCGCCAGCAGCCACGTGACAGGGGCAAGGTACGAGCAGTACTTC.

The chain uses TRBV4-1 and TRBJ1-2; 8 bases match TRBD1. CDR1 is MGHRA, CDR2 YSYEKL, per germline. J gave up 3 bases and V 7 bases, and 7 bases lay outside the gene matches. The CDR3 totals 14 residues. The CDR3 protein is CASTPGGRDYGYTF. For the CDR3, the DNA is TGCGCCAGCACTCCAGGGGGCAGGGACTATGGCTACACCTTC.